Presented here are 4 T cell receptor beta chains from one specimen sequenced in a study of beta chain features in type 1 diabetes. Expressed TCRB transcripts were sequenced after all isolated RNA was converted to cDNA. Profiling relied on immunoSEQ multiplex PCR, and the TCRdb table lists in-frame clones only, not all of them. The sample contains a few hundred thousand clones, approximately 12% of which appear only once. Specimen: naive CD4+ T cells from blood. The source of these receptors is a man aged 18 to 30 in good health.

This chain uses TRBV5-4 with TRBJ1-2, with 7 bases aligning to TRBD1. Germline CDR1 and CDR2: SGHNT and YYREEE (reference sequence). The V segment lost 5 bases and the J segment 4 bases; nucleotides outside the gene matches: 5. The CDR3 loop spans 13 amino acids. The CDR3 DNA follows: TGTGCCAGCAGTTCAGGGGGAATCTATGGCTACACCTTC. It encodes CASSSGGIYGYTF.

This clone turned up a few times. J is TRBJ2-7 and V is TRBV7-8; a possible D gene is TRBD2 (5 bases). Germline V gene data show CDR1 as SGHVS and CDR2 as FQNEAQ. Trimming removed 7 bases from V and 1 base from J, with 20 bases in between. The length of the CDR3 is 16 residues. CDR3: CASTQTPGRRSYEQYF. In nucleotides, the CDR3 is TGTGCCAGCACCCAAACCCCGGGGAGAAGGTCCTACGAGCAGTACTTC.

The rearrangement links TRBV15 to TRBJ1-2; the D is unclear. Germline CDR1 LNHNV, CDR2 YYDKDF (reference sequence). Between the trimmed V and J ends, which lost 5 bases and 8 bases, there was a span of 24 bases. The CDR3 contains 16 residues. The CDR3 DNA is TGTGCCACCAGCCCAAATCGGCAGAGTCAGGATTTGGGCTACACCTTC. Protein: CATSPNRQSQDLGYTF.

The V call is TRBV30, the J call TRBJ1-4; D gene ambiguous. The CDR3 has 13 amino acids. Trimming removed 4 bases from V and 7 bases from J, with 13 bases in between. The germline CDR1 and CDR2 sequences are GTSNPN and SVGIG (reference sequence). CDR3 region: CAWNAGFGEKLFF. Here the CDR3 DNA reads TGTGCCTGGAATGCGGGGTTCGGTGAAAAACTGTTTTTT.